Here is one T cell receptor (beta chain) with its context. Its antigen is not identified. Separation from the roughly 680-subject first cohort characterized the 120-subject validation cohort, to which the donors belonged. These data are taken from a study of cytomegalovirus exposure and HLA in healthy donors. Broader study findings: Most TCR sequences were uncommon, yet certain public TCRs appeared in many donors. Some TCR beta chains (about 180 of them) were listed as cytomegalovirus-associated. Three of the chains that were CMV-associated were confirmed in vitro to be specific for CMV antigens.

CDR3 length: 17 residues. Germline V gene lookup returns CDR1 KGHSH and CDR2 LQKENI. V lost 0 bases and J lost 5; bases outside the gene matches: 7. The method was immunoSEQ multiplex PCR; TCRdb's version includes in-frame clones alone and lacks a portion of them. Among around 170,000 clones listed, approximately 81% were seen once. The V gene is TRBV18, the J gene TRBJ2-7, with 13 bases fitting TRBD2. This sequence originates from a man younger than 35 in good health and CMV-seropositive. Sequenced material: PBMCs. The CDR3 is CASSPPGLAGKGNEQYF. In DNA form, the CDR3 reads TGTGCCAGCTCACCACCGGGACTAGCGGGGAAGGGGAACGAGCAGTACTTC.